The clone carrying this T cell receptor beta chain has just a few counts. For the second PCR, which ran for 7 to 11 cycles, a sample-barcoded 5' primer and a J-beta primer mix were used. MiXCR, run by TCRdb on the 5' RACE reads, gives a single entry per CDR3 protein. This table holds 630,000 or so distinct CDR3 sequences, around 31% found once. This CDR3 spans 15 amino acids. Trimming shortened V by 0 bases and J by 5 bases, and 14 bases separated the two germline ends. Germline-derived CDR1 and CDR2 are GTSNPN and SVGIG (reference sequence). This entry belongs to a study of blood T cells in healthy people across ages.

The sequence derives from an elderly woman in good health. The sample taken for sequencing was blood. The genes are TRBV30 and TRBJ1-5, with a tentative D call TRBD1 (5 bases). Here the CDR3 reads CAWSVRRVMDQPQHF. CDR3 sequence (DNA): TGTGCCTGGAGTGTACGCAGGGTCATGGATCAGCCCCAGCATTTT.